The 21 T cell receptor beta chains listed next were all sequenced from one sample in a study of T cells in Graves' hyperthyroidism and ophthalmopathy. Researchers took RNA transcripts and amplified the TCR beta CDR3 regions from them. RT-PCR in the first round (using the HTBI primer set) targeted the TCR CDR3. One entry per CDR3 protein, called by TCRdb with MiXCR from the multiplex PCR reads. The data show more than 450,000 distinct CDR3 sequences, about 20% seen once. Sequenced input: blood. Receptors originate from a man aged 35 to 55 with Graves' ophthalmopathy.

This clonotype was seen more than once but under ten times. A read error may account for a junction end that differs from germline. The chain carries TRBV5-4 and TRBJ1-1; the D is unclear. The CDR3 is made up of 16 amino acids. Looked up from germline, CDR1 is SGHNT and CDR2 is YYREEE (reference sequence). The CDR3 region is CTSSLDVNRMNTEAFF. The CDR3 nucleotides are TGTACCAGCAGCTTGGATGTAAACAGAATGAACACTGAAGCTTTCTTT.

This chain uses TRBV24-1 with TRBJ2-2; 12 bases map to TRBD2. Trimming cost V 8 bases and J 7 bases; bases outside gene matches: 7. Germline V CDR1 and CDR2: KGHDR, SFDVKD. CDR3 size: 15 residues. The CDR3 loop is CATMTSGRTLGELFF. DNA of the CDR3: TGTGCCACCATGACTAGCGGGAGAACTCTCGGGGAGCTGTTTTTT.

CDR3 residues: CASSTSGQGALYEQFF. The DNA of the CDR3 is TGTGCCAGCAGCACATCGGGACAGGGGGCTTTATATGAGCAGTTCTTC. This rearrangement joins TRBV7-8 to TRBJ2-1, with 12 bases fitting TRBD1. This CDR3 is built from 16 residues. Trimming at V came to 5 bases and at J to 8 bases, leaving 10 bases not matched to a gene. Germline V CDR1 and CDR2: SGHVS, FQNEAQ.

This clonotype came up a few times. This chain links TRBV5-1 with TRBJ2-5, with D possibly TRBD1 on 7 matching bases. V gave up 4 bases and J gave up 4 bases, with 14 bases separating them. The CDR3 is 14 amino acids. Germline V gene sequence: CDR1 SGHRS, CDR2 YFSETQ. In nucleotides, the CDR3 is TGCGCCAGCAGCAACCCCCAGGGGGGAGAGACCCAGTACTTC. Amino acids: CASSNPQGGETQYF.

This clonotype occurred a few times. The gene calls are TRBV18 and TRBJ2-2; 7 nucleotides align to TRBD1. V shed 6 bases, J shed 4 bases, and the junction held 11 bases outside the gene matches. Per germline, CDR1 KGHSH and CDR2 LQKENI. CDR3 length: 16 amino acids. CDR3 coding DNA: TGTGCCAGCTCGTCCTACAAGGGGGCGGCCACCGGGGAGCTGTTTTTT. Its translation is CASSSYKGAATGELFF.

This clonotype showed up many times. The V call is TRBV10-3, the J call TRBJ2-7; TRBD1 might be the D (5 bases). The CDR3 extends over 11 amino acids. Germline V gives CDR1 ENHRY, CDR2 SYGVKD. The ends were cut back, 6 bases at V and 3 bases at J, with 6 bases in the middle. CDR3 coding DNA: TGTGCCATCAGGGACAACTACGAGCAGTACTTC. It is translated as CAIRDNYEQYF.

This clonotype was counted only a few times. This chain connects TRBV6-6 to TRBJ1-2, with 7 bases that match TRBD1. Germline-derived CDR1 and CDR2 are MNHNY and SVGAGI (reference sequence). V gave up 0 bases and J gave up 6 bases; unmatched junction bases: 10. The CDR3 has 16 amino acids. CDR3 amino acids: CASSYSGRGDEDGYTF. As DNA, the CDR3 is TGTGCCAGCAGTTACTCGGGCAGGGGGGATGAAGATGGCTACACCTTC.

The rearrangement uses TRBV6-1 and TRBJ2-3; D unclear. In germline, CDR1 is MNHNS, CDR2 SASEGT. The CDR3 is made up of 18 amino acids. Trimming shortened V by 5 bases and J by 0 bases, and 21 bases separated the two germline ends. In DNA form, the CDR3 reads TGTGCCAGCAGTCGCAAGGGCTGGAGCGATCTCAGCACAGATACGCAGTATTTT. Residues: CASSRKGWSDLSTDTQYF.

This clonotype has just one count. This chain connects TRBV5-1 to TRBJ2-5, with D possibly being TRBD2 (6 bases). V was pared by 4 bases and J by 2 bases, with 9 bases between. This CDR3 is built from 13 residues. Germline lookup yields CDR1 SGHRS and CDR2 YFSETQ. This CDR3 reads CASSHGGQETQYF. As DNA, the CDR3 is TGCGCCAGCAGCCACGGGGGACAAGAGACCCAGTACTTC.

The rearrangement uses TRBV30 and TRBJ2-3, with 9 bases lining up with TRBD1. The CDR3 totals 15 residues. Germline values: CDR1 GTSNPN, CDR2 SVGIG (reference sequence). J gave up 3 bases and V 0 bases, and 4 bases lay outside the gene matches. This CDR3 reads CAWSVHRGQTDTQYF. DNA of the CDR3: TGTGCCTGGAGTGTACACAGGGGGCAGACAGATACGCAGTATTTT.

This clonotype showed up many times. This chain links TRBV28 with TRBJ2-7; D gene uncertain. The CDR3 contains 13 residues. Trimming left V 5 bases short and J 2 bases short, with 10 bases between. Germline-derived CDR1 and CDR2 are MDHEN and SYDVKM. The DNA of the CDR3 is TGTGCCAGCAGTGTAACGTCGCCCTACGAGCAGTACTTC. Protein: CASSVTSPYEQYF.

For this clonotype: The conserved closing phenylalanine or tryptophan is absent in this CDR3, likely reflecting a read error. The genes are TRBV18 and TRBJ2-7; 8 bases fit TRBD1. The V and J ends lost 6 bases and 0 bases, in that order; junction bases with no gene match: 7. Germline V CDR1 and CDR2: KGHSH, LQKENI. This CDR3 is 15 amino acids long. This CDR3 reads CASSQGQASSYEQYI. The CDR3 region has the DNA TGTGCCAGCTCGCAGGGACAGGCCAGCTCCTACGAGCAGTACATC.

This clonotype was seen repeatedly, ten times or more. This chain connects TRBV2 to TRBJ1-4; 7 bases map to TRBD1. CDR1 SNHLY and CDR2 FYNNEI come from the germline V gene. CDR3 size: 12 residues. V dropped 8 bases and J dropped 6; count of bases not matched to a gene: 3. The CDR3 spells CASRQGYEKLFF. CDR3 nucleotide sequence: TGTGCCAGCCGACAGGGTTATGAAAAACTGTTTTTT.

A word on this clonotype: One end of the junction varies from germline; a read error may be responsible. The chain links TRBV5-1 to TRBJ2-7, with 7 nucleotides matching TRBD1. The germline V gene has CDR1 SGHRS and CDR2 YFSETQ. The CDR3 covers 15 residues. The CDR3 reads CANSLRTGKGKEQYF. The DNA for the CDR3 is TGCGCCAACAGCTTGAGGACAGGCAAGGGGAAGGAGCAGTACTTC.

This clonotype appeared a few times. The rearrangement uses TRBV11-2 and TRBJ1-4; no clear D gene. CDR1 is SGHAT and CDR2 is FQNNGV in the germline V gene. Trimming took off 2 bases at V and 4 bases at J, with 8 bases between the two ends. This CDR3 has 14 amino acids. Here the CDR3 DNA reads TGTGCCAGCAGCTTAAGGAGCCTTAATGAAAAACTGTTTTTT. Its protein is CASSLRSLNEKLFF.

As DNA, the CDR3 is TGCAGTGCTCGGAGGGGGGGCGGGGAGCTGTTTTTT. It specifies CSARRGGGELFF. The chain has TRBV20-1 and TRBJ2-2; D is possibly TRBD2 (7 bases). CDR3 size: 12 residues. With 5 bases removed from V and 7 bases from J, the gap between germline ends came to 11 bases. The germline V gene has CDR1 DFQATT and CDR2 SNEGSKA (reference sequence).

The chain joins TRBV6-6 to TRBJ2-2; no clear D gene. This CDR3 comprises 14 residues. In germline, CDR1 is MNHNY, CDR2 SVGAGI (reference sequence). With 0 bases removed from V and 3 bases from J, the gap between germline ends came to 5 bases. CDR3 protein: CASSYSGYTGELFF. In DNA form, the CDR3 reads TGTGCCAGCAGTTACTCGGGGTACACCGGGGAGCTGTTTTTT.

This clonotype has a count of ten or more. The CDR3 sequence is CASSVVVGAEVNTEAFF. The DNA of the CDR3 is TGTGCCAGCAGTGTAGTAGTCGGGGCCGAAGTGAACACTGAAGCTTTCTTT. The genes are TRBV2 and TRBJ1-1; TRBD1 might be the D (5 bases). Germline CDR1 SNHLY, CDR2 FYNNEI. The CDR3 contains 17 residues. V was trimmed by 4 bases and J by 0 bases, leaving 18 bases between them.

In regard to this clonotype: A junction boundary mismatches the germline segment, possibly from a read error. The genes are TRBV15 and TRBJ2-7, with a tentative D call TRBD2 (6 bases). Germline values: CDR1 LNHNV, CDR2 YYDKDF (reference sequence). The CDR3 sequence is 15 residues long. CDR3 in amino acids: CVTSRWREASYEQYF. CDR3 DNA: TGTGTCACCAGCAGATGGAGGGAGGCCTCCTACGAGCAGTACTTC.

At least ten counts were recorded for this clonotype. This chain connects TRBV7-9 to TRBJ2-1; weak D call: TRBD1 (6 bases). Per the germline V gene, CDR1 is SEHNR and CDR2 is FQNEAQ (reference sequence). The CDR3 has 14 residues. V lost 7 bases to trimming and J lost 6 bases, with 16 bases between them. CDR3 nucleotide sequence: TGTGCCAGCAATTTGCCGAAAGGGGGCAATGAGCAGTTCTTC. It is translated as CASNLPKGGNEQFF.

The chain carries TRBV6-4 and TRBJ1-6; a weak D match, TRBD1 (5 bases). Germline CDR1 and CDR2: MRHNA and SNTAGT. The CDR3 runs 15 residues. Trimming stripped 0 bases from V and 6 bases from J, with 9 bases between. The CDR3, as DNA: TGTGCCAGCAGTGACTCCCCCGGGGGTAATTCACCCCTCCACTTT. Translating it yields CASSDSPGGNSPLHF.